The T cell receptor (beta chain) under discussion was sequenced for a study of T cell clonotyping in hematopoietic cell transplantation. This sample's time point: recipient sample about 28 days before transplant, after cytoreduction. TCRdb's table, derived via immunoSEQ multiplex PCR, lists solely in-frame clones and lacks some. The sample lists about 18,000 clones, around 86% occurring once. Whole-study results and caveats: Without cell sorting, CD4 versus CD8 contributions remain unresolved. After transplant, recipient diversity fell while pathologically expanded clonotypes grew through day 180.

As to this clone: Antigen specificity is unknown.

Sequenced material: peripheral blood mononuclear cells, taken before stem cell transplant. The receptor comes from a man aged 45-65 years with acute myeloid leukemia. Some clones in this sample may be carry-over from other donors' samples.

In DNA, the CDR3 is TGCGCCAGCAGCTTGGAGGCTTGGGCGGGCTATGGCTACACCTTC. Its protein product is CASSLEAWAGYGYTF. This chain uses TRBV5-1 with TRBJ1-2, with unresolved D. Looked up from germline, CDR1 is SGHRS and CDR2 is YFSETQ. The CDR3 has 15 residues. Trimming stripped 0 bases from V and 4 bases from J, with 13 bases between.